The rows below give T cell receptor beta chains drawn from one sample of a study of blood T cell repertoires in COVID-19. The protocol was immunoSEQ multiplex PCR, while the TCRdb copy is restricted to in-frame clones and leaves out a portion. This table has roughly 200,000 clones, 75% to 85% appearing once. Sequencing was performed on peripheral blood. The receptor set was obtained from a woman aged 30 to 39 with COVID-19, enrolled during active disease. Each CDR3 is given with its conserved first and last residue.

v_gene,j_gene,CDR3aa
TRBV5-1,TRBJ2-1,CASSLARDRGHNEQFF
TRBV4-3,TRBJ2-2,CASSSLEGANTGELFF
TRBV7-3,TRBJ2-1,CASSLGLAGEQFF
TRBV5-6,TRBJ1-2,CASSADRFYGYTF
TRBV28,TRBJ2-7,CASLRQGNYEQYF
TRBV28,TRBJ2-7,CASSSGTGVHEQYF
TRBV6-5,TRBJ1-2,CASSYSKTRDGYGYTF
TRBV7-9,TRBJ2-1,CASSPPPNELRTVYNEQFF
TRBV30,TRBJ1-2,CAWDNNYGYTF
TRBV7-8,TRBJ1-1,CASSRERTANTEAFF
TRBV6-5,TRBJ1-2,CASSSGYGYTF
TRBV3-1/TRBV3-2,TRBJ1-1,CASGQGAGNTEAFF
TRBV20-1,TRBJ1-2,CSARHGSGYTF
TRBV7-9,TRBJ1-1,CASSLAGLNTEAFF
TRBV10-3,TRBJ2-7,CAISDSRGSYEQYF
TRBV5-1,TRBJ2-1,CASSAGTRSYNEQFF
TRBV5-1,TRBJ1-1,CASSSTKMNTEAFF
TRBV7-9,TRBJ2-1,CASSFDLAGGPENEQFF
TRBV7-2,TRBJ1-5,CASSLLGGANSNQPQHF
TRBV5-1,TRBJ2-1,CASSFVKASGTDNEQFF
TRBV28,TRBJ1-1,CASSGPGQGRTEAFF
TRBV28,TRBJ1-2,CASSLRDTDGYTF
TRBV6-5,TRBJ2-1,CASSYGGGHYNEQFF
TRBV6-6,TRBJ2-7,CASSPQGSSYEQYF
TRBV2,TRBJ2-7,CASSVTGTEYF
TRBV7-6,TRBJ2-7,CASSLGFESGQYF
TRBV18,TRBJ1-1,CASSSRQDRTSEAFF
TRBV19,TRBJ1-6,CASSIPNRGSSPLHF
TRBV2,TRBJ2-6,CASSAKGPSSGANVLTF
TRBV13,TRBJ2-2,CASSPNPFGSGELFF
TRBV4-2,TRBJ2-7,CASSQDWREITEYEQYF
TRBV19,TRBJ2-2,CATPPRTENTGELFF
TRBV6-5,TRBJ1-2,CASSWTEKNYGYTF
TRBV7-9,TRBJ2-3,CASSPPGISTDTQYF
TRBV11-2,TRBJ1-1,CASSLVGGEAFF
TRBV2,TRBJ2-2,CASGSQDTGELFF
TRBV7-2,TRBJ2-1,CASSHPGLASDEQFF
TRBV4-3,TRBJ2-7,CASSQVWGAEEQYF
TRBV18,TRBJ1-3,CASSPTGVDSGNTIYF
TRBV4-1,TRBJ1-1,CASSQVEGRTEAFF
TRBV5-1,TRBJ1-1,CASSTSMNTEAFF
TRBV19,TRBJ2-7,CASSIDLAGLRGYEQYF
TRBV9,TRBJ1-2,CASSPGGGDYGYTF
TRBV27,TRBJ1-5,CASSLFGTGNQPQHF
TRBV2,TRBJ1-5,CASSLFERQGQPQHF
TRBV5-4,TRBJ2-7,CASSLQDRSYEQYF
TRBV28,TRBJ1-2,CASSQGLQYGYTF
TRBV28,TRBJ1-2,CASSLQGANYGYTF
TRBV13,TRBJ1-6,CASSSYNSPLHF
TRBV14,TRBJ1-2,CASSQEERRGYTF
TRBV2,TRBJ2-7,CASRDGLFYF
TRBV5-5,TRBJ1-2,CASSLEDRGYGYTF
TRBV6-5,TRBJ1-2,CASRPGQRYYGYTF
TRBV6-2/TRBV6-3,TRBJ2-1,CASSYTSGSYNEQFF
TRBV9,TRBJ1-2,CASRREAYGYTF
TRBV4-3,TRBJ1-2,CASSQGVQGAGYGYTF
TRBV6-5,TRBJ1-1,CASRVILGTEAFF